This T cell receptor beta chain is drawn from a study of OX40 agonist ivuxolimab in advanced cancers. Remarks on this clone: What it recognizes is unknown.

Germline V lookup: CDR1 SGHNT, CDR2 YYREEE (reference sequence). Trimming removed 2 bases from V and 0 bases from J, with 15 bases in between. The length of the CDR3 is 18 residues. General observations from the study: Partial responders at 0.1-3.0 mg/kg had among the lowest clonal expansion. Doses of 0.1 to 3.0 mg/kg were accompanied by clonal expansion of CD4+ and CD8+ blood T cells by week 6.

Using immunoSEQ multiplex PCR, the repertoire was profiled, and TCRdb retains in-frame clones only, with some absent. The sample has 70,000 to 95,000 clones; less than 95% are singletons. The receptor was isolated from an adult with an advanced solid tumor such as melanoma, head and neck, liver or kidney cancer. The chain employs TRBV5-4 and TRBJ2-6; the D gene is possibly TRBD2 (6 bases). Sequences were derived from CD4+ or CD8+ T cells sorted from blood, sampled in a trial of the OX40 agonist ivuxolimab. The CDR3: CASSFSGSDGSGANVLTF. CDR3 sequence (DNA): TGTGCCAGCAGCTTCTCCGGGAGCGACGGCTCTGGGGCCAACGTCCTGACTTTC.